These 24 T cell receptor beta chains were sequenced from one sample in a study of blood T cell repertoires in COVID-19. Libraries were prepared by immunoSEQ multiplex PCR; TCRdb keeps only in-frame clonotypes and omits some of them. The table shows about 59,000 clones, with about nine tenths occurring only once. Sequenced input: peripheral blood. The receptors here all came from a human donor in a cohort sampled during active COVID-19.

The gene calls are TRBV15 and TRBJ2-6; a weak D match, TRBD1 (6 bases). Looked up from germline, CDR1 is LNHNV and CDR2 is YYDKDF (reference sequence). Trimming left V 0 bases short and J 1 base short, with 16 bases between. The CDR3 consists of 19 residues. In nucleotides, the CDR3 is TGTGCCACCAGCAGAGATGTGAGACAGGAAGCTTCTGGGGCCAACGTCCTGACTTTC. Its translation is CATSRDVRQEASGANVLTF.

CDR3 sequence: CASSLSGGQPQHF. The CDR3 DNA follows: TGCGCCAGCAGCCTTAGTGGAGGGCAGCCCCAGCATTTT. The chain recombines TRBV4-1 with TRBJ1-5, with D unresolved. Trimming pared 4 bases from V and 7 bases from J, leaving 11 bases between. CDR1 is MGHRA, CDR2 YSYEKL, per germline. CDR3 length: 13 residues.

This clone is a singleton in its sample. This chain connects TRBV29-1 to TRBJ1-1, with 7 positions matching TRBD1. V lost 3 bases to trimming and J lost 7 bases; unmatched junction nucleotides: 14. CDR3 length: 15 residues. Per germline, CDR1 SQVTM and CDR2 ANQGSEA. The CDR3 region is CSVDLRDTGAYEAFF. CDR3 coding DNA: TGCAGCGTTGATCTCCGGGATACAGGGGCTTATGAAGCTTTCTTT. The entire variable domain, with the rest obtained from reference TRBV29-1 and TRBJ1-1, is as follows: SAVISQKPSRDICQRGTSLTIQCQVDSQVTMMFWYRQQPGQSLTLIATANQGSEATYESGFVIDKFPISRPNLTFSTLTVSNMSPEDSSIYLCSVDLRDTGAYEAFFGQGTRLTVV.

V gene TRBV6-4 combines with J gene TRBJ2-1; TRBD2 matches at 9 bases. The germline gives CDR1 MRHNA, CDR2 SNTAGT. Losses at the gene ends were 6 bases for V and 4 bases for J; bases not matched to a gene: 10. The CDR3 extends over 16 amino acids. CDR3 DNA: TGTGCCAGCAGCGATAACGGACTAGCGACTTACAATGAGCAGTTCTTC. This sequence encodes CASSDNGLATYNEQFF.

The chain combines TRBV6-1 with TRBJ1-5, with D tentatively TRBD1 (6 bases). Germline V CDR1 and CDR2: MNHNS, SASEGT. CDR3 length: 14 residues. V lost 3 bases, J lost 7 bases, and 13 bases lay in between. The CDR3 reads CASSDTGPGQPQHF. CDR3 in DNA: TGTGCCAGCAGTGACACAGGGCCGGGCCAGCCCCAGCATTTT.

V and J are TRBV7-2 and TRBJ1-3; TRBD1 matches 7 bases. In germline, CDR1 is SGHTA, CDR2 FQGNSA. The CDR3 consists of 16 residues. V lost 2 bases and J lost 4; bases outside the gene matches: 8. The CDR3 is CASSLTGTVVGNTIYF. The CDR3 DNA is TGTGCCAGCAGCTTAACCGGGACAGTAGTAGGAAACACCATATATTTT.

This chain joins TRBV5-1 and TRBJ2-7, with a weak D call TRBD2 (5 bases). CDR1 is SGHRS and CDR2 is YFSETQ in the germline V gene. This CDR3 has 14 residues. V dropped 5 bases and J dropped 0 bases, with 12 bases sitting between them. CDR3 residues: CASRDPGSSYEQYF. CDR3 sequence (DNA): TGCGCCAGCAGAGACCCGGGGAGCTCCTACGAGCAGTACTTC.

CDR3 residues: CASSAPSSGTSGYEQYF. DNA for the CDR3: TGCGCCAGCAGCGCACCCTCCTCCGGGACTAGCGGGTACGAGCAGTACTTC. V usage is TRBV5-1 and J usage is TRBJ2-7; 12 nucleotides agree with TRBD2. CDR1 is SGHRS and CDR2 is YFSETQ in the germline V gene. This CDR3 comprises 17 residues. The trim removed 4 bases at V and 4 bases at J, leaving 12 bases unmatched.

Concerning this clone: Other DNA sequences from this sample encode an identical CDR3 as well. The V call is TRBV14, the J call TRBJ1-1; a weak D match, TRBD1 (5 bases). CDR3 length: 14 amino acids. The germline V gene has CDR1 SGHDN and CDR2 FVKESK. V was trimmed by 0 bases and J by 4 bases, leaving 9 bases between them. The CDR3 coding sequence is TGTGCCAGCAGCCAAGAACGGGGGAGCACTGAAGCTTTCTTT. This codes for CASSQERGSTEAFF.

This rearrangement joins TRBV14 to TRBJ2-3; 7 nucleotides line up with TRBD1. This CDR3 is built from 16 residues. Germline CDR1 reads SGHDN; CDR2 reads FVKESK. The V gene end was trimmed by 5 bases and the J gene end by 1 base; junction bases not matched to a gene: 9. The CDR3 spells CASSITGTVRTDTQYF. The CDR3 coding sequence is TGTGCCAGCAGCATAACCGGGACAGTACGCACAGATACGCAGTATTTT. The variable domain in full, completed from reference TRBV14 and TRBJ2-3, reads EAGVTQFPSHSVIEKGQTVTLRCDPISGHDNLYWYRRVMGKEIKFLLHFVKESKQDESGMPNNRFLAERTGGTYSTLKVQPAELEDSGVYFCASSITGTVRTDTQYFGPGTRLTVL.

The gene calls are TRBV28 and TRBJ1-1; D not resolved. The CDR3 extends over 13 amino acids. The germline gives CDR1 MDHEN, CDR2 SYDVKM. The germline V and J ends were trimmed by 4 bases and 8 bases, with 14 bases remaining between them. The CDR3 sequence: CASSSLMRPEAFF. The CDR3 DNA sequence: TGTGCCAGCAGTTCCCTGATGAGGCCCGAAGCTTTCTTT.

The J gene is TRBJ1-5, the V gene TRBV4-1; D is possibly TRBD1 (5 bases). This CDR3 comprises 14 residues. The germline CDR1 and CDR2 sequences are MGHRA and YSYEKL. V lost 7 bases to trimming and J lost 0 bases, with 10 bases between them. CDR3 residues: CASTRTGSNQPQHF. CDR3 DNA sequence: TGCGCCAGCACCCGCACAGGTAGCAATCAGCCCCAGCATTTT.

V is TRBV9 and J is TRBJ2-5; a weak D match, TRBD2 (7 bases). Germline loops: CDR1 SGDLS, CDR2 YYNGEE. The CDR3 extends over 16 amino acids. The V gene lost 0 bases and the J gene lost 0 bases, with 12 bases spanning the gap. CDR3 sequence (DNA): TGTGCCAGCAGCGTAGAGGGGGGGGACTACCAAGAGACCCAGTACTTC. It codes for CASSVEGGDYQETQYF.

The table lists this clone with a count of one. The chain links TRBV18 to TRBJ1-3; TRBD1 aligns across 7 bases. With 5 bases clipped from V and 0 bases from J, the junction kept 10 bases outside the gene matches. The CDR3 is 17 amino acids. Germline V gene data show CDR1 as KGHSH and CDR2 as LQKENI. The CDR3 here is CASSTTGQTFSGNTIYF. The CDR3 DNA follows: TGTGCCAGCTCAACTACGGGACAGACCTTCTCTGGAAACACCATATATTTT.

The V and J genes are TRBV30 and TRBJ1-5; D is possibly TRBD1 (6 bases). CDR3 length equals 15 residues. The germline V gene encodes CDR1 GTSNPN and CDR2 SVGIG (reference sequence). The V end lost 1 base, the J end lost 5 bases, and 15 bases lay between the germline ends. The CDR3 DNA is TGTGCCTGGAGTGGGAACGGCGGGGGCTATCAGCCCCAGCATTTT. Amino acids: CAWSGNGGGYQPQHF.

This rearrangement joins TRBV7-3 to TRBJ2-5; TRBD2 might be the D (5 bases). The CDR3 length is 14 residues. Trimming shortened V by 1 base and J by 2 bases, and 8 bases separated the two germline ends. Germline V CDR1 and CDR2: SGHTA, FQGTGA. The CDR3 DNA sequence: TGTGCCAGCAGCTTAAACCGGGAACAAGAGACCCAGTACTTC. It encodes CASSLNREQETQYF. The full variable domain, rest sourced from reference TRBV7-3 and TRBJ2-5, is GAGVSQTPSNKVTEKGKYVELRCDPISGHTALYWYRQSLGQGPEFLIYFQGTGAADDSGLPNDRFFAVRPEGSVSTLKIQRTERGDSAVYLCASSLNREQETQYFGPGTRLLVL.

The chain links TRBV6-5 to TRBJ2-1; TRBD2 is a possible D gene (6 bases). V was shortened by 0 bases and J by 5 bases, with 14 bases between the two germline ends. Per germline, CDR1 MNHEY and CDR2 SVGAGI. The CDR3 is made up of 16 amino acids. CDR3 coding DNA: TGTGCCAGCAGTTACTCCGCGGGACTCCCGAACAATGAGCAGTTCTTC. Translated: CASSYSAGLPNNEQFF.

This clone has only one observation. V is TRBV18 and J is TRBJ2-2; 10 bases line up with TRBD2. Germline V gene lookup returns CDR1 KGHSH and CDR2 LQKENI. There are 17 residues in the CDR3. Trimming at V came to 3 bases and at J to 4 bases, leaving 8 bases not matched to a gene. The CDR3 coding sequence is TGTGCCAGCTCACCGGATGAACTAGCGGGACTCACCGGGGAGCTGTTTTTT. It is translated as CASSPDELAGLTGELFF. Based on the CDR3 plus reference TRBV18 and TRBJ2-2, the full variable domain is NAGVMQNPRHLVRRRGQEARLRCSPMKGHSHVYWYRQLPEEGLKFMVYLQKENIIDESGMPKERFSAEFPKEGPSILRIQQVVRGDSAAYFCASSPDELAGLTGELFFGEGSRLTVL.

The rearrangement uses TRBV6-2 or TRBV6-3 and TRBJ1-1; D is undetermined. Per the germline V gene, CDR1 is MNHEY and CDR2 is SVGEGT. V gave up 4 bases and J gave up 3 bases, with 12 bases separating them. CDR3 length: 14 residues. The chain's CDR3 is CASSSPGRDTEAFF. For the CDR3, the DNA is TGTGCCAGCAGTTCCCCCGGGAGAGACACTGAAGCTTTCTTT.

This chain connects TRBV7-3 to TRBJ2-5; D perhaps matches TRBD2 (6 bases). The germline V gene encodes CDR1 SGHTA and CDR2 FQGTGA. There are 13 residues in the CDR3. V lost 5 bases and J 4 bases, leaving 11 bases between the germline ends. The CDR3 DNA reads as TGTGCCAGCAGCCGATCCGGGGGAGAGACCCAGTACTTC. Translating gives CASSRSGGETQYF.

The V call is TRBV6-5, the J call TRBJ1-2; tentative D call: TRBD1 (6 bases). CDR1 MNHEY and CDR2 SVGAGI come from the germline V gene. Trimming removed 6 bases at V and 7 bases at J, with 18 bases between. The CDR3 is made up of 14 amino acids. As DNA, the CDR3 is TGTGCCAGCAGCCCGGGAGGGGGTGCGGGTGGCTACACCTTC. Its translation: CASSPGGGAGGYTF.

The rearrangement links TRBV13 to TRBJ2-7, with TRBD2 matching over 7 bases. The CDR3 runs 12 residues. J gave up 6 bases and V 4 bases, and 3 bases lay outside the gene matches. The germline V gene encodes CDR1 PRHDT and CDR2 FYEKMQ (reference sequence). This CDR3 is CASSSTSFEQYF. For the CDR3, the DNA is TGTGCCAGCAGCTCGACTAGCTTCGAGCAGTACTTC. Looking up the rest from reference TRBV13 and TRBJ2-7 gives the full variable domain: AAGVIQSPRHLIKEKRETATLKCYPIPRHDTVYWYQQGPGQDPQFLISFYEKMQSDKGSIPDRFSAQQFSDYHSELNMSSLELGDSALYFCASSSTSFEQYFGPGTRLTVT.

The CDR3 DNA sequence: TGTGCCAGCAGCCAGGGACAGGCGAACACTGAAGCTTTCTTT. It is translated as CASSQGQANTEAFF. This chain joins TRBV7-6 and TRBJ1-1; 8 positions agree with TRBD1. This CDR3 has 14 amino acids. Germline CDR1 SGHVS, CDR2 FNYEAQ. With V trimmed by 5 bases and J by 1 base, 3 bases remained unmatched.

This chain connects TRBV9 to TRBJ2-3; TRBD2 matches at 13 bases. The V gene's germline CDR1 is SGDLS and CDR2 YYNGEE. The CDR3 totals 16 residues. The trim removed 3 bases at V and 2 bases at J, leaving 3 bases unmatched. The DNA of the CDR3 is TGTGCCAGCAGCGAGGGGACTAGCGGGACCACAGATACGCAGTATTTT. Translated: CASSEGTSGTTDTQYF.